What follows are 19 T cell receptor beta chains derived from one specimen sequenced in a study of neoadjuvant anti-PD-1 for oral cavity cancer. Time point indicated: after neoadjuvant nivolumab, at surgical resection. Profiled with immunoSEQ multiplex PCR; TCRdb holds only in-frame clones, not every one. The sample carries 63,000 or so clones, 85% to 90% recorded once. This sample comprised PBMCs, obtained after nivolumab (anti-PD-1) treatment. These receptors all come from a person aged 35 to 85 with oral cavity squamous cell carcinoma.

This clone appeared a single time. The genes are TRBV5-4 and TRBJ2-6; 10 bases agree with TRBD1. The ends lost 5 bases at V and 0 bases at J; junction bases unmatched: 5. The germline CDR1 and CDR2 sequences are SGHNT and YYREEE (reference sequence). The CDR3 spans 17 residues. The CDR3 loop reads CASSRDRGISGANVLTF. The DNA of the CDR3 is TGTGCCAGCAGTCGGGACAGGGGTATCTCTGGGGCCAACGTCCTGACTTTC.

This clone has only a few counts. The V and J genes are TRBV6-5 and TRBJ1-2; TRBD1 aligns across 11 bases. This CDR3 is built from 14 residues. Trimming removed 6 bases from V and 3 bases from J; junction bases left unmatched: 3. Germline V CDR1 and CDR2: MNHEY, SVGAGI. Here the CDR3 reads CASRGTGGDYGYTF. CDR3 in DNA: TGTGCCAGCAGGGGGACAGGGGGTGACTATGGCTACACCTTC.

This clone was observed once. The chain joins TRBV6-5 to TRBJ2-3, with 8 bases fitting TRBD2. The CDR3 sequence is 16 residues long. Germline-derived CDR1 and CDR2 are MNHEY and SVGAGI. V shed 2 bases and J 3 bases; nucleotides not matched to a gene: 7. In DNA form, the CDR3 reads TGTGCCAGCAGTTACACCGGGGGGGTGGGAACAGATACGCAGTATTTT. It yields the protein CASSYTGGVGTDTQYF.

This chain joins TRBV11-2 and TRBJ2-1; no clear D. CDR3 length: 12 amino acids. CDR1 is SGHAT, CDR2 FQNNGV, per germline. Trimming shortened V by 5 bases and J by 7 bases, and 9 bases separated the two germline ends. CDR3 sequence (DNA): TGTGCCAGCAGCCGTTGGGGTAATGAGCAGTTCTTC. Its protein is CASSRWGNEQFF. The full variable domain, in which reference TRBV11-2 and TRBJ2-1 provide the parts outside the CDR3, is EAGVAQSPRYKIIEKRQSVAFWCNPISGHATLYWYQQILGQGPKLLIQFQNNGVVDDSQLPKDRFSAERLKGVDSTLKIQPAKLEDSAVYLCASSRWGNEQFFGPGTRLTVL.

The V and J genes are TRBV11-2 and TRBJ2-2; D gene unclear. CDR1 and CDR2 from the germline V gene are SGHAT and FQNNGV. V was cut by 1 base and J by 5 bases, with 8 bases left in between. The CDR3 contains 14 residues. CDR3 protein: CASSLGAATGELFF. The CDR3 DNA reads TGTGCCAGCAGCTTAGGTGCCGCTACCGGGGAGCTGTTTTTT. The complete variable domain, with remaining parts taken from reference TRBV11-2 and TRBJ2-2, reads EAGVAQSPRYKIIEKRQSVAFWCNPISGHATLYWYQQILGQGPKLLIQFQNNGVVDDSQLPKDRFSAERLKGVDSTLKIQPAKLEDSAVYLCASSLGAATGELFFGEGSRLTVL.

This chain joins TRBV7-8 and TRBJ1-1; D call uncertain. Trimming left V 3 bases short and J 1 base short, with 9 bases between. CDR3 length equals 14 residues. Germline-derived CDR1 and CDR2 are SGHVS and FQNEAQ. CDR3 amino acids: CASSFLRQNTEAFF. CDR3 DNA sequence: TGTGCCAGCAGCTTTTTACGGCAGAACACTGAAGCTTTCTTT.

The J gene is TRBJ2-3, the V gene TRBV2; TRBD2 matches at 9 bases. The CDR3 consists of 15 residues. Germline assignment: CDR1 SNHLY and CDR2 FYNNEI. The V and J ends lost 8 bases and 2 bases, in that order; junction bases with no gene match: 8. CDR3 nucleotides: TGTGCCAGCCCCCTAAGACTAGCGGTCACAGATACGCAGTATTTT. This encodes CASPLRLAVTDTQYF.

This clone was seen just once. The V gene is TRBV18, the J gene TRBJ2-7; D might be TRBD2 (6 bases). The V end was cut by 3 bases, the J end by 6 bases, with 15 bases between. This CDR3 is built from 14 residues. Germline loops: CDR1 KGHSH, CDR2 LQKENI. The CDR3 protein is CASSPGGAGSEQYF. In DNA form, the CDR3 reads TGTGCCAGCTCACCGGGCGGGGCGGGCAGCGAGCAGTACTTC.

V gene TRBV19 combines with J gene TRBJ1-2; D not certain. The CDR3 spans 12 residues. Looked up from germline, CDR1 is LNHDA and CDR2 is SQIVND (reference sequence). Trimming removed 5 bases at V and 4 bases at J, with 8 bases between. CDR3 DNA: TGTGCCAGTAGTGTTTGGACCTATGGCTACACCTTC. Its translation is CASSVWTYGYTF.

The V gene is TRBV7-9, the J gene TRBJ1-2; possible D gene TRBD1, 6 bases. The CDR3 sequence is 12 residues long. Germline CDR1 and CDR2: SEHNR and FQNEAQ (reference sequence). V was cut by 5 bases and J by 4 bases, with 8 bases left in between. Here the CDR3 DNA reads TGTGCCAGCAGCCCAGGGGCCTATGGCTACACCTTC. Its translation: CASSPGAYGYTF.

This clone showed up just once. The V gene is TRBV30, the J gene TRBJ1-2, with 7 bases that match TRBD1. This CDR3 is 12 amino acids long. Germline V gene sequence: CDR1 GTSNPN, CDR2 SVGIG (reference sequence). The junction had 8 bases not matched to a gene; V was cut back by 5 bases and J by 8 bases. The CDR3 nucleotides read TGTGCCTGGGACAGGGTTGGGTCGGGCTACACCTTC. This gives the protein CAWDRVGSGYTF.

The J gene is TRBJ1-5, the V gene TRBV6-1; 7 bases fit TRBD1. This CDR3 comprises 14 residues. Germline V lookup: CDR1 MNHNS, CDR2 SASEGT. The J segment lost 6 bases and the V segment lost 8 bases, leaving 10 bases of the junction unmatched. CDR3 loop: CASGGRDSGQPQHF. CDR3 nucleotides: TGTGCCAGCGGAGGGAGGGACAGCGGTCAGCCCCAGCATTTT.

CDR3 sequence: CAISESTGGFVDQPQHF. CDR3 in DNA: TGTGCCATCAGTGAGTCGACAGGGGGCTTCGTCGATCAGCCCCAGCATTTT. This sequence joins TRBV10-3 and TRBJ1-5; 10 bases agree with TRBD1. The trim removed 0 bases at V and 5 bases at J, leaving 7 bases unmatched. Germline loops: CDR1 ENHRY, CDR2 SYGVKD. The CDR3 is 17 amino acids.

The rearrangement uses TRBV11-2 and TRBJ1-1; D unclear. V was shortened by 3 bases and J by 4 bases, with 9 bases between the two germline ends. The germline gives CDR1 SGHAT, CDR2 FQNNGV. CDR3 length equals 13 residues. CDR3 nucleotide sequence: TGTGCCAGCAGCTTTCAGGTGGGCACTGAAGCTTTCTTT. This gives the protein CASSFQVGTEAFF.

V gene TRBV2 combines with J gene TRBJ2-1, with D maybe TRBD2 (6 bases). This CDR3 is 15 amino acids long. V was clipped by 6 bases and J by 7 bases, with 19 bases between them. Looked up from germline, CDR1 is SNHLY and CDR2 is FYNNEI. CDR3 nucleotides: TGTGCCAGCAGGATGGGGGGATCCGGGTATAATGAGCAGTTCTTC. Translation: CASRMGGSGYNEQFF.

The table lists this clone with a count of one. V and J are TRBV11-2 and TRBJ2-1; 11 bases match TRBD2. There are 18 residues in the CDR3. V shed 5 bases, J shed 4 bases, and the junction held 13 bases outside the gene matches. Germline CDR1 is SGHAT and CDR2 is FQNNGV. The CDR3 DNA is TGTGCCAGCAGCACCTTCAGGGGCGGGACTAGCGGATACAATGAGCAGTTCTTC. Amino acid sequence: CASSTFRGGTSGYNEQFF.

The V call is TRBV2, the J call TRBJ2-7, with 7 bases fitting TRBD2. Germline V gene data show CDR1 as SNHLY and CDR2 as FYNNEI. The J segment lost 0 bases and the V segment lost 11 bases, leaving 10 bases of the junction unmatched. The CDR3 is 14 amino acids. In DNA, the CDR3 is TGTGCCGGCACTCGGGCTAGCGGCTCCTACGAGCAGTACTTC. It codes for CAGTRASGSYEQYF.

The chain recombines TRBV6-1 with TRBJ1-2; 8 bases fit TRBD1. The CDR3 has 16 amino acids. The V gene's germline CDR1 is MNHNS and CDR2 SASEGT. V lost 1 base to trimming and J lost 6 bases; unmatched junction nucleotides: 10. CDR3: CASSEGELGQGNGYTF. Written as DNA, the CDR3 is TGTGCCAGCAGTGAAGGTGAACTCGGACAGGGTAATGGCTACACCTTC.

The CDR3 sequence is CSVEGGPTHTQYF. The CDR3 nucleotides read TGCAGCGTTGAGGGGGGGCCCACCCATACGCAGTATTTT. This sequence joins TRBV29-1 and TRBJ2-3; tentative D call: TRBD2 (7 bases). Germline V lookup: CDR1 SQVTM, CDR2 ANQGSEA. The CDR3 has 13 amino acids. V was cut by 3 bases and J by 7 bases, with 14 bases left in between.